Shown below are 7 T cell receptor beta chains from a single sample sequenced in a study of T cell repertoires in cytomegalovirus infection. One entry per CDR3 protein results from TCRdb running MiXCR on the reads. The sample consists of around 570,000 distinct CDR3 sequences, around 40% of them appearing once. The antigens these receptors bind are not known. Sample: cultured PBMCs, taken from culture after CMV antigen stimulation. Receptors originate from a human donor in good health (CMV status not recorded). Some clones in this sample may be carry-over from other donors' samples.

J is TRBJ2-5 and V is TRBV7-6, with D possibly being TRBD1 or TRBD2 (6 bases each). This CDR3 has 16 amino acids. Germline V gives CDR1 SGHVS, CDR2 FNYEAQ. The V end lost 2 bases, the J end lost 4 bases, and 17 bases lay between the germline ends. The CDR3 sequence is CASSLRGGTLGETQYF. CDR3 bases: TGTGCCAGCAGCTTAAGAGGGGGGACCCTCGGAGAGACCCAGTACTTC.

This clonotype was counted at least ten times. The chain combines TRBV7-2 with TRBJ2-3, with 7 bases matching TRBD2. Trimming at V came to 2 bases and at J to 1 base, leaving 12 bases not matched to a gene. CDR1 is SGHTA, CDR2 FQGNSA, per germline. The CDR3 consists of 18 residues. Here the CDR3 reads CASSLIPRGGGGTDTQYF. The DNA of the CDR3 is TGTGCCAGCAGCTTAATCCCTCGGGGCGGGGGTGGCACAGATACGCAGTATTTT.

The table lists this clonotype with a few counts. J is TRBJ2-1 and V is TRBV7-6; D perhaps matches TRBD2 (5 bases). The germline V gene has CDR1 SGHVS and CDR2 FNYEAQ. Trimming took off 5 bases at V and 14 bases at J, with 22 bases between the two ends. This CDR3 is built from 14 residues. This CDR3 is CASSPFRALSREFF. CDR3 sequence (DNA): TGTGCCAGCAGCCCGTTCCGGGCCCTCTCGCGGGAGTTCTTC.

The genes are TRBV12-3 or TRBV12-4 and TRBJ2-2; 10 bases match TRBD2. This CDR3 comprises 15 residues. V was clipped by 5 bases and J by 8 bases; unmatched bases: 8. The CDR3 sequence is CASSLRTSGGGELFF. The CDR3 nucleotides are TGTGCCAGCAGTCTCCGGACTAGCGGCGGGGGGGAGCTGTTTTTT.

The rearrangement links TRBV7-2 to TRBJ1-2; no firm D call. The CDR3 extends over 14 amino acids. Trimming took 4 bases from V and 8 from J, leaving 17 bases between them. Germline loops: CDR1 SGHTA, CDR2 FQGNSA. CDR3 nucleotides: TGTGCCAGCAGCTCGGGCCTGGGTAGTACGGGCTACACCTTC. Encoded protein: CASSSGLGSTGYTF.

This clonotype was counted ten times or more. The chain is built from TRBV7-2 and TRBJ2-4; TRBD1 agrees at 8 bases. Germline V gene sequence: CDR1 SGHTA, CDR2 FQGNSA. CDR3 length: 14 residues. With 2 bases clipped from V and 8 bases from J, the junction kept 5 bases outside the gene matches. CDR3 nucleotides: TGTGCCAGCAGCTTAAAGTACAGGGGGTACATTCAGTACTTC. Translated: CASSLKYRGYIQYF.

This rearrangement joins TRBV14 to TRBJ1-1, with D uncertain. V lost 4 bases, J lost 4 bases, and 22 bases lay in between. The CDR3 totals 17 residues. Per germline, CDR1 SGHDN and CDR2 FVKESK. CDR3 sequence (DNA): TGTGCCAGCAGCCCTCAAAGCAGGCCCGATTTGGGCACTGAAGCTTTCTTT. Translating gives CASSPQSRPDLGTEAFF.